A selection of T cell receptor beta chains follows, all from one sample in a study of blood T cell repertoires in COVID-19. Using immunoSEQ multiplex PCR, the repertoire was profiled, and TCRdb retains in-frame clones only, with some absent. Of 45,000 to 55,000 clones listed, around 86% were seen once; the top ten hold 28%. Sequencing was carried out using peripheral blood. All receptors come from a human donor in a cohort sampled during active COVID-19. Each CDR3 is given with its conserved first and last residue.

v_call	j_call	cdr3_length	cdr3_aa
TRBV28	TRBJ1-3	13	CASSLYNGNTIYF
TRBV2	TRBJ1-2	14	CASSEASRVRGYTF
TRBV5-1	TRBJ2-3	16	CASSEDSLLEGDTQYF
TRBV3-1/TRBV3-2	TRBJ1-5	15	CASSQGDRDNQPQHF
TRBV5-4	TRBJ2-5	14	CASSSTQGKETQYF
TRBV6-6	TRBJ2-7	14	CASSYTHRDYEQYF
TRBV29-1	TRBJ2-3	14	CSVEDWGDKDTQYF
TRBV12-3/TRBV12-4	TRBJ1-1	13	CASSFKTPTEAFF
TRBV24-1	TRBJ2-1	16	CATSKTGTGGSNEQFF
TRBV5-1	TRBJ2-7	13	CASSFTGNYEQYF
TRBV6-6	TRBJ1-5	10	CATSRGPQHF
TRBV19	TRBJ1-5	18	CASSILGQGPYSNQPQHF
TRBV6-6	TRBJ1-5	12	CASGQGDQPQHF
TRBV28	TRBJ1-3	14	CASRDRFSGNTIYF
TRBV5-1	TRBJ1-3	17	CASSLVDNFAPGNTIYF
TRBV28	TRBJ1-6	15	CAINPGRGNNSPLHF
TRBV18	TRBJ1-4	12	CASSPLQGILFF
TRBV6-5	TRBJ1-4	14	CASSPGTVNEKLFF
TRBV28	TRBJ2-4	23	CASSFSLLLLSSGRALSKNIQYF
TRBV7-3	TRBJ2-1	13	CASSRGLYNEQFF
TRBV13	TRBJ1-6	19	CASSRRDRTFSSYNSPLHF
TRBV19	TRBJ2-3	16	CASSDQGSPFTDTQYF
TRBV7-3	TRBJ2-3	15	CASSLLAGSTDTQYF
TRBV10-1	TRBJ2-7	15	CASSGNLGASYEQYF
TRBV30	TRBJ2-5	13	CASSTGERVTQYF
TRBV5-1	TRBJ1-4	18	CASSHRQPSATANEKLFF
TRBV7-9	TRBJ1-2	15	CASTKTEILIYGYTF
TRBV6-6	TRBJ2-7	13	CASSLDRGGEQYF
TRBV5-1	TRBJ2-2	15	CASSSDRAATGELFF
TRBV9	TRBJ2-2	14	CASSDSTNTGELFF
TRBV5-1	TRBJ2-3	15	CASSLVASGTDTQYF
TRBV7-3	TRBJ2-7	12	CASSLGRGEQYF
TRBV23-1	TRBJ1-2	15	CASCHRSDRDYGYTF
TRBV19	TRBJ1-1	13	CASSLSSNTEAFF
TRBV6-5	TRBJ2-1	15	CASSYRVGVDNEQFF
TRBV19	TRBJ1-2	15	CASSIVPGKIDGYTF
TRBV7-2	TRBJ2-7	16	CASSWGRGGPYYEQYF
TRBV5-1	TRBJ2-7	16	CASSLVPLAGGVEQYF
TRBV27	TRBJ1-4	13	CASSLREGEKLFF
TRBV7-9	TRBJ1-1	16	CASSLGSGSSSSEAFF
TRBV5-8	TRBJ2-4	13	CASSLVGTGLQYF
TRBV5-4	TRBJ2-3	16	CASSLRSGASTDTQYF
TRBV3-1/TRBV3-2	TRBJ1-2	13	CASSQDTGYGYTF
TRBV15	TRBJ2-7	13	CATSRGQGGEQYF
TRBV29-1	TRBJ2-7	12	CSVGLAGYEQYF